What follows is one T cell receptor beta chain and its context. The antigen is undetermined. Data came from immunoSEQ multiplex PCR; TCRdb stores just in-frame clones and leaves some out. The repertoire holds some 2,000,000 clones, with about 94% as singletons. These data come from a study of shared clonotypes between healthy human individuals. Study summary: A donor's plate count was three for CD4 naive and three for CD4 memory; CD8 naive had two and CD8 memory one. Study-level findings and limits: Naive subsets generally exceeded memory subsets in estimated richness. The generation probabilities recorded for non-shared clonotypes fell below those of clonotypes shared by all four donors.

This CDR3 comprises 17 residues. Germline V CDR1 and CDR2: MNHEY, SMNVEV (reference sequence). The V end lost 2 bases, the J end lost 0 bases, and 15 bases lay between the germline ends. The gene calls are TRBV27 and TRBJ2-3, with D possibly being TRBD2 (6 bases). The source of this sequence is a man aged 18 to 35 in good health. The sample taken for sequencing was naive CD4+ T cells sorted from blood. Subset noted: CD45RA+ positively selected. The CDR3 loop reads CASSLTLRGASTDTQYF. Here the CDR3 DNA reads TGTGCCAGCAGTTTAACCCTTCGCGGGGCTAGCACAGATACGCAGTATTTT.